This passage covers 7 T cell receptor beta chains from one sample sequenced in a study of CD8+CD57+ T cells in acquired aplastic anemia (dated by TCRdb to 2016 to 2019). The listed sequencing device is Illumina HiSeq 2000. TCR beta VDJ combination and CDR3 sequence profiling used genomic DNA as the template. The raw public reads went through TCRdb reprocessing: fastp at Q25, MiXCR clone calling, in-frame beta chains kept. Every entry covers one CDR3 protein and lists the most common genes and DNA from its rows. Recorded for this sample are some 280,000 distinct CDR3 sequences; 45% to 65% of them occurred a single time. The top ten clonotypes cover less than 9.5% of the sample. The sequenced sample consisted of sorted CD4+, CD8+, or CD8+CD57+ T cells (not recorded which) from PBMCs. The source is a human donor with severe aplastic anemia or a healthy control (not recorded which).

The V and J genes are TRBV7-6 and TRBJ2-3; 8 nucleotides line up with TRBD1. The CDR3 runs 14 residues. The germline gives CDR1 SGHVS, CDR2 FNYEAQ. J was trimmed by 4 bases and V by 5 bases; bases with no gene match: 5. The CDR3 loop reads CASSQRTGSDTQYF. In DNA, the CDR3 is TGTGCCAGCAGCCAGCGGACAGGGTCAGATACGCAGTATTTT.

With respect to this clonotype: The junction does not match germline at one end; this may be a read error. The rearrangement uses TRBV7-9 and TRBJ1-1; no reliable D call. CDR3 size: 15 residues. Germline V gives CDR1 SEHNR, CDR2 FQNEAQ (reference sequence). The CDR3 nucleotides read TGTGCCAGCACCTTAAGGACCACGGTCGCCACTGAAGCTTTCTTT. It encodes CASTLRTTVATEAFF.

The chain combines TRBV20-1 with TRBJ2-2; 8 bases fit TRBD1. CDR1 DFQATT and CDR2 SNEGSKA come from the germline V gene (reference sequence). Trimming at V came to 8 bases and at J to 8 bases, leaving 4 bases not matched to a gene. The CDR3 extends over 11 amino acids. The CDR3 DNA reads as TGCAGTCCACAGGGGGAAGGGGAGCTGTTTTTT. Protein product: CSPQGEGELFF.

V and J are TRBV30 and TRBJ2-3, with D possibly matching TRBD2 (6 bases). The CDR3 contains 15 residues. Trimming left V 3 bases short and J 7 bases short, with 20 bases between. CDR1 GTSNPN and CDR2 SVGIG come from the germline V gene (reference sequence). CDR3 sequence reads: CAWRSSALPVHTQYF. CDR3 sequence (DNA): TGTGCCTGGAGATCTAGCGCCCTACCAGTCCATACGCAGTATTTT.

This clonotype was recorded a few times. V gene TRBV10-3 combines with J gene TRBJ2-5; D is perhaps TRBD2 (5 bases). Germline CDR1 and CDR2: ENHRY and SYGVKD. V dropped 2 bases and J dropped 5 bases, with 15 bases sitting between them. This CDR3 spans 15 amino acids. The CDR3 bases are TGTGCCATCAGTGAGCCCGACCAGGCGGGTGAGACCCAGTACTTC. Translation: CAISEPDQAGETQYF.

There are many counts of this clonotype. This rearrangement joins TRBV6-2 or TRBV6-3 to TRBJ2-2; a possible D gene is TRBD2 (6 bases). This CDR3 spans 16 amino acids. CDR1 is MNHEY, CDR2 SVGEGT, per germline. The germline V and J ends were trimmed by 10 bases and 6 bases, with 24 bases remaining between them. CDR3 sequence reads: CATSLRDLGRSGELFF. Here the CDR3 DNA reads TGTGCCACTTCCTTACGGGACCTTGGGAGGTCCGGGGAGCTGTTTTTT.

The rearrangement joins TRBV30 to TRBJ2-3, with 10 bases lining up with TRBD1. Germline assignment: CDR1 GTSNPN and CDR2 SVGIG (reference sequence). The CDR3 covers 14 residues. V was pared by 4 bases and J by 6 bases, with 7 bases of the junction left unmatched. Here the CDR3 DNA reads TGTGCCTGGAAGGTGACAGGGGGCAGGGATACGCAGTATTTT. Translating it yields CAWKVTGGRDTQYF.